Listed below are T cell receptor beta chains from one sample, sequenced in a study of blood T cell repertoires in COVID-19. Sequencing was performed with immunoSEQ multiplex PCR; in TCRdb, only in-frame clones are kept and a portion is missing. The data show nearly 45,000 clones, around nine tenths seen once. The sample taken for sequencing was peripheral blood. Receptors originate from a man aged 35 to 55 with COVID-19, enrolled during active disease. Both conserved end residues are part of each CDR3. A D gene is named only where the DNA matches it firmly. Size is stated for part of the rows, as once, few or many counts, or as a class when the clone is expanded.

V: TRBV30; D: NA; size: NA; J: TRBJ2-5; DNA: TGTGCCGGGGGGAGAGAGACCCAGTACTTC; CDR3: CAGGRETQYF
V: TRBV6-5; D: TRBD1; size: NA; J: TRBJ1-1; DNA: TGTGCCAGCAGGGTTAACTCAGGGGGTTGGGCTGAAGCTTTCTTT; CDR3: CASRVNSGGWAEAFF
V: TRBV5-4; D: NA; size: NA; J: TRBJ2-5; DNA: TGTGCCAGCAGCTTGACCCTAGCAGAAGAGACCCAGTACTTC; CDR3: CASSLTLAEETQYF
V: TRBV3-1/TRBV3-2; D: NA; size: NA; J: TRBJ1-3; DNA: TGTGCCAGCGCTCCGGGGTTTTCTGGAAACACCATATATTTT; CDR3: CASAPGFSGNTIYF
V: TRBV29-1; D: TRBD1; size: NA; J: TRBJ1-3; DNA: TGCAGCGTCGGACAGGGGGGTCCTGGAAACACCATATATTTT; CDR3: CSVGQGGPGNTIYF
V: TRBV30; D: TRBD2; size: NA; J: TRBJ2-1; DNA: TGTGCCTGGAGTGTTGGTAGCGGGGGTCACAATGAGCAGTTCTTC; CDR3: CAWSVGSGGHNEQFF
V: TRBV15; D: NA; size: NA; J: TRBJ2-3; DNA: TGTGCCACCAGCAGAGATCGGGAGAACCTGTATTTT; CDR3: CATSRDRENLYF
V: TRBV19; D: TRBD2; size: once; J: TRBJ2-1; DNA: TGTGCCAGTAGTCTGCCAGCGGGAGGAGTCAATGAGCAGTTCTTC; CDR3: CASSLPAGGVNEQFF
V: TRBV24-1; D: NA; size: NA; J: TRBJ1-2; DNA: TGTGCCACCAGTCTCGGGAGAGGAGATGGCTACACCTTC; CDR3: CATSLGRGDGYTF
V: TRBV6-6; D: NA; size: NA; J: TRBJ2-1; DNA: TGTGCCAGCCGCGGGGACCTAACCGACAATGAGCAGTTCTTC; CDR3: CASRGDLTDNEQFF
V: TRBV30; D: TRBD1; size: NA; J: TRBJ1-3; DNA: TGTGCCTGGCTCCGGGACAGGGGCTCTGGAAACACCATATATTTT; CDR3: CAWLRDRGSGNTIYF
V: TRBV5-4; D: NA; size: NA; J: TRBJ1-2; DNA: TGTGCCAGCAGCTTGCGGGGGAGTGGCTACACCTTC; CDR3: CASSLRGSGYTF
V: TRBV28; D: TRBD1; size: NA; J: TRBJ1-2; DNA: TGTGCCAGCAGCGCGCCGGGACAGGGGTCGGGCGGAGGGGGCTACACCTTC; CDR3: CASSAPGQGSGGGGYTF
V: TRBV7-9; D: NA; size: few; J: TRBJ2-1; DNA: TGTGCCAGCAGCTTAACCGTCTGGAGGCATGAGCAGTTCTTC; CDR3: CASSLTVWRHEQFF
V: TRBV27; D: NA; size: NA; J: TRBJ2-5; DNA: TGTGCCAGCAGCCCCCGAGGGGGAGAGACCCAGTACTTC; CDR3: CASSPRGGETQYF
V: TRBV6-6; D: TRBD2; size: NA; J: TRBJ2-1; DNA: TGTGCCAGCAGGGGACTAGCTTCCTACAATGAGCAGTTCTTC; CDR3: CASRGLASYNEQFF
V: TRBV2; D: TRBD1; size: NA; J: TRBJ1-1; DNA: TGTGCCAGCACTTTCGACAGGGTAAACACTGAAGCTTTCTTT; CDR3: CASTFDRVNTEAFF
V: TRBV28; D: NA; size: NA; J: TRBJ2-7; DNA: TGTGCCAGCAGTTTATTGGCAGGGGTACCCTACGAGCAGTACTTC; CDR3: CASSLLAGVPYEQYF
V: TRBV10-1; D: TRBD2; size: once; J: TRBJ2-7; DNA: TGCGCCAGCAGACCTAGCGGGGGGACCGGCGAGCAGTACTTC; CDR3: CASRPSGGTGEQYF
V: TRBV5-1; D: NA; size: once; J: TRBJ1-3; DNA: TGCGCCAGCAGCTTGGTTTGGGGGGGCTCTGGAAACACCATATATTTT; CDR3: CASSLVWGGSGNTIYF
V: TRBV4-1; D: TRBD2; size: NA; J: TRBJ2-3; DNA: TGCGCCAGCAGCAAACTAGCGGGGGGGCTTGGGGATACGCAGTATTTT; CDR3: CASSKLAGGLGDTQYF
V: TRBV6-6; D: NA; size: medium-sized; J: TRBJ1-5; DNA: TGTGCCAGCAGTTACGGGGAGGCCAATCAGCCCCAGCATTTT; CDR3: CASSYGEANQPQHF
V: TRBV28; D: NA; size: NA; J: TRBJ1-1; DNA: TGTGCCACCACACGGGGGAACACTGAAGCTTTCTTT; CDR3: CATTRGNTEAFF
V: TRBV25-1; D: NA; size: NA; J: TRBJ1-2; DNA: TGTGCCATCCAAGGTGGGGGCGAGTATTATGGCTACACCTTC; CDR3: CAIQGGGEYYGYTF
V: TRBV5-4; D: NA; size: NA; J: TRBJ2-3; DNA: TGTGCCAGCAGCTTGTTCTGGACAGACACAGATACGCAGTATTTT; CDR3: CASSLFWTDTDTQYF
V: TRBV6-6; D: TRBD1; size: NA; J: TRBJ1-1; DNA: TGTGCCAGCGCCGCAGGGGGCCCTGAAGCTTTCTTT; CDR3: CASAAGGPEAFF
V: TRBV18; D: NA; size: once; J: TRBJ1-1; DNA: TGTGCCAGCTCACCTACTAACAGGAAGAACACTGAAGCTTTCTTT; CDR3: CASSPTNRKNTEAFF
V: TRBV30; D: NA; size: once; J: TRBJ1-2; DNA: TGTGCCTGGAGTGCAGGGAATGGCTATGGCTACACCTTC; CDR3: CAWSAGNGYGYTF
V: TRBV7-3; D: NA; size: NA; J: TRBJ2-1; DNA: TGTGCCAGCAGCCCCACTCGGGGGGAGCAGTTCTTC; CDR3: CASSPTRGEQFF
V: TRBV6-5; D: TRBD2; size: NA; J: TRBJ2-5; DNA: TGTGCCAGCAGGGCTAGCGGGACCCAAGAGACCCAGTACTTC; CDR3: CASRASGTQETQYF
V: TRBV19; D: TRBD2; size: once; J: TRBJ2-5; DNA: TGTGCCAGTAGTATAGGCGGGAGGGCCGAAGAGACCCAGTACTTC; CDR3: CASSIGGRAEETQYF
V: TRBV18; D: NA; size: NA; J: TRBJ2-7; DNA: TGTGCCAGCCGTATAACGGGAGAAAAAGGGAACGAGCAGTACTTC; CDR3: CASRITGEKGNEQYF
V: TRBV7-6; D: TRBD2; size: once; J: TRBJ2-7; DNA: TGTGCCAGCAGCTTGGGCGGGGGGGCCTTCAGCTACGAGCAGTACTTC; CDR3: CASSLGGGAFSYEQYF
V: TRBV28; D: TRBD2; size: NA; J: TRBJ2-3; DNA: TGTGCCAGCAGTTTGGGACTAGCGGGCACAGATACGCAGTATTTT; CDR3: CASSLGLAGTDTQYF
V: TRBV12-5; D: TRBD2; size: once; J: TRBJ2-7; DNA: TGTGCTAGTGGTTTGGTAAAGGCTAGCGGTTCCTACGAGCAGTACTTC; CDR3: CASGLVKASGSYEQYF
V: TRBV12-3/TRBV12-4; D: NA; size: NA; J: TRBJ1-1; DNA: TGTGCCAGCAGCCTTGACGGACAGTCTGAAGCTTTCTTT; CDR3: CASSLDGQSEAFF
V: TRBV7-3; D: NA; size: few; J: TRBJ2-2; DNA: TGTGCCAGCAGCTTAACTAGCGCCCGTTACGGGGAGCTGTTTTTT; CDR3: CASSLTSARYGELFF
V: TRBV27; D: NA; size: NA; J: TRBJ1-5; DNA: TGTGCCAGCAGTTCACAGGGAATGCATCAGCCCCAGCATTTT; CDR3: CASSSQGMHQPQHF
V: TRBV29-1; D: NA; size: NA; J: TRBJ1-1; DNA: TGCAGCGTGCCAGGGGCCGTCGCTGAAGCTTTCTTT; CDR3: CSVPGAVAEAFF
V: TRBV24-1; D: TRBD1; size: NA; J: TRBJ2-2; DNA: TGTGCCACCAGTGATCGGGGACAGGGGACTTACACCGGGGAGCTGTTTTTT; CDR3: CATSDRGQGTYTGELFF
V: TRBV7-3; D: TRBD2; size: once; J: TRBJ2-7; DNA: TGTGCCAGCAGCCCAAGCGGGAGCTCCTACGAGCAGTACTTC; CDR3: CASSPSGSSYEQYF
V: TRBV28; D: TRBD1; size: NA; J: TRBJ1-1; DNA: TGTGCCAGCAGTCCAGCGACAGGGCCCAGCACTGAAGCTTTCTTT; CDR3: CASSPATGPSTEAFF
V: TRBV28; D: NA; size: NA; J: TRBJ2-7; DNA: TGTGCCAGCAGTCGGGGTTCAGGCGGACGGTACTACGAGCAGTACTTC; CDR3: CASSRGSGGRYYEQYF
V: TRBV6-5; D: TRBD1; size: NA; J: TRBJ1-5; DNA: TGTGCCAGCAGTAGAACAGGGGCCTACAATCAGCCCCAGCATTTT; CDR3: CASSRTGAYNQPQHF
V: TRBV12-3/TRBV12-4; D: TRBD1; size: NA; J: TRBJ1-1; DNA: TGTGCCAGCAGCAAGACAGGGGCTGAAGCTTTCTTT; CDR3: CASSKTGAEAFF
V: TRBV11-3; D: NA; size: NA; J: TRBJ2-1; DNA: TGTGCCAGCAGCTTAGATGGCCCTAGTTACAATGAGCAGTTCTTC; CDR3: CASSLDGPSYNEQFF
V: TRBV5-5; D: NA; size: NA; J: TRBJ1-6; DNA: TGTGCCAGCAGCCTCCCGGGGGGGTCCTATAATTCACCCCTCCACTTT; CDR3: CASSLPGGSYNSPLHF
V: TRBV3-1/TRBV3-2; D: NA; size: NA; J: TRBJ2-7; DNA: TGTGCCAGCAGCCCCCGAGACAGGAACTACGAGCAGTACTTC; CDR3: CASSPRDRNYEQYF
V: TRBV18; D: TRBD1; size: NA; J: TRBJ1-3; DNA: TGTGCCAGCTCACCACTTCCGGGACAGGGAAACACCATATATTTT; CDR3: CASSPLPGQGNTIYF